Presented here are 7 T cell receptor beta chains from one specimen sequenced in a study of blood T cells in healthy people across ages. With a J-beta primer mix and a sample-barcoded 5' primer, a second PCR ran about 6 to 11 cycles. TCRdb processed the 5' RACE reads anew with MiXCR; each CDR3 protein has one entry. The sample has over a million distinct CDR3 sequences, around 59% seen once. The sample taken for sequencing was blood. These TCRs come from a man aged 18-30 years in good health.

V and J are TRBV4-1 and TRBJ2-3; D is uncertain. Trimming left V 0 bases short and J 2 bases short, with 9 bases between. There are 15 residues in the CDR3. Germline CDR1 MGHRA, CDR2 YSYEKL. DNA of the CDR3: TGCGCCAGCAGCCAAGATGGCAGGAACACAGATACGCAGTATTTT. The encoded protein is CASSQDGRNTDTQYF.

The genes are TRBV27 and TRBJ2-1; 9 bases fit TRBD2. CDR3 size: 14 residues. V was pared by 4 bases and J by 7 bases, with 5 bases of the junction left unmatched. Germline values: CDR1 MNHEY, CDR2 SMNVEV (reference sequence). The CDR3 DNA follows: TGTGCCAGCAGTTGGGCGGGGGGGCTTAATGAGCAGTTCTTC. This encodes CASSWAGGLNEQFF.

This sequence joins TRBV10-3 and TRBJ2-3, with 10 bases matching TRBD2. Germline V lookup: CDR1 ENHRY, CDR2 SYGVKD. The CDR3 is 17 residues long. V trimming: 0 bases; J trimming: 3 bases; junction bases outside the gene matches: 6. CDR3 bases: TGTGCCATCAGTGAGTCGGGAGCGGGAGGGCCTACAGATACGCAGTATTTT. Protein: CAISESGAGGPTDTQYF.

The V gene is TRBV27, the J gene TRBJ2-7; weak D call: TRBD2 (5 bases). Trimming cost V 5 bases and J 3 bases, with 20 bases left between them. The CDR3 is made up of 16 amino acids. The germline gives CDR1 MNHEY, CDR2 SMNVEV (reference sequence). The CDR3 loop is CASSASAARAFYEQYF. The CDR3 DNA reads TGTGCCAGCAGTGCGTCAGCGGCGCGGGCATTCTACGAGCAGTACTTC.

With respect to this clonotype: The junction differs from germline at one of its ends, possibly a read error. This rearrangement joins TRBV7-7 to TRBJ2-1, with 10 nucleotides matching TRBD2. The length of the CDR3 is 17 residues. CDR1 is SSHAT and CDR2 is FNYEAQ in the germline V gene (reference sequence). The CDR3 DNA sequence: TGTGCTAGCAGCCTCTCTAGCGGGAGATTGGAATACAATGAGCAGTTCTTC. This codes for CASSLSSGRLEYNEQFF.

The chain combines TRBV20-1 with TRBJ2-4; the match to TRBD2 covers 10 bases. V shed 0 bases and J 2 bases; nucleotides not matched to a gene: 10. Germline V gene sequence: CDR1 DFQATT, CDR2 SNEGSKA (reference sequence). This CDR3 spans 18 amino acids. In nucleotides, the CDR3 is TGCAGTGCTAGAGATGGGCTAGCGGGGGTCCGGACCAAAAACATTCAGTACTTC. Translation gives CSARDGLAGVRTKNIQYF.

The sample holds a few counts of this clonotype. This sequence joins TRBV20-1 and TRBJ2-4; D assignment may be TRBD1 or TRBD2 (5 bases each). Germline-derived CDR1 and CDR2 are DFQATT and SNEGSKA (reference sequence). CDR3 length: 13 residues. V dropped 0 bases and J dropped 7 bases, with 10 bases sitting between them. The CDR3 DNA follows: TGCAGTGCTAGAGATGGGGGAGAGAACATTCAGTACTTC. Its translation is CSARDGGENIQYF.